This T cell receptor beta chain is from a study of cytomegalovirus exposure and HLA in healthy donors. The PCR ran on 60 Vbeta and 13 Jbeta primers. Repertoires were generated with immunoSEQ multiplex PCR, while TCRdb's copy carries only in-frame clones and drops some. This sample yields some 70,000 clones, of which around 66% are seen a single time; 13% to 15% belongs to the top ten. The germline V gene encodes CDR1 SGDLS and CDR2 YYNGEE. The trim removed 3 bases at V and 0 bases at J, leaving 2 bases unmatched. This CDR3 region has 15 residues. This clone was recorded a few times. The antigen is undetermined. Findings of the study overall: Within a later analysis, the majority of CMV-associated TCR beta chains appeared HLA-restricted.

The source material was PBMCs. The clonotype was recovered from a male donor in good health and CMV-seropositive. The chain carries TRBV9 and TRBJ2-3; 9 bases are shared with TRBD2. The CDR3: CASSGLAASTDTQYF. CDR3 coding DNA: TGTGCCAGCAGCGGACTAGCGGCTAGCACAGATACGCAGTATTTT.